Listed below are T cell receptor beta chains from one sample, sequenced in a study of T cell repertoires in aging, cancer and after chemotherapy. Each CDR3 protein gets one entry after TCRdb re-called the multiplex PCR reads with MiXCR. The repertoire consists of around 13,000 distinct CDR3 sequences, with about 40% occurring once and the leading ten covering about 7%. The specimen sequenced was blood. The receptors come from a human donor in good health. The donor label of this sample is uncertain. CDR3s include the opening cysteine and the closing phenylalanine or tryptophan.

V gene	J gene	CDR3 length	CDR3 protein
TRBV7-9	TRBJ1-1	13	CASSLVPTDKAFF
TRBV5-1	TRBJ2-7	17	CASSLGPIQDSTYEQYF
TRBV19	TRBJ1-2	10	CASRSGGYTF
TRBV5-6	TRBJ1-6	16	CASSLAGRTGDSPLHF
TRBV6-4	TRBJ2-2	15	CASSDGTGGTGELFF
TRBV10-3	TRBJ2-1	15	CAISEVAGPSTPVAF
TRBV6-1	TRBJ2-1	15	CASMRSGRSYNEQFF
TRBV5-6	TRBJ2-7	14	CASNGGGISYEQYF
TRBV11-2	TRBJ2-3	16	CASSSGLAGLTDTQYF
TRBV19	TRBJ2-2	16	CASLDLRVANTGELFF
TRBV6-5	TRBJ2-2	10	CASTAGELFF
TRBV11-3	TRBJ1-1	14	CASSLEQAAGEAFF
TRBV5-4	TRBJ1-2	13	CASSLDGYYGYTF
TRBV5-1	TRBJ2-1	14	CASTATGGYNEQFF
TRBV6-4	TRBJ2-1	14	CASSDGTSGNEQFF
TRBV19	TRBJ2-3	18	CASSMFTGSFLSTDTQYF
TRBV6-5	TRBJ1-1	12	CASRKQGVNAFF
TRBV6-1	TRBJ2-7	12	CASSGSSLEQYF
TRBV12-3/TRBV12-4	TRBJ2-7	13	CASSPPGGGEQYF
TRBV5-4	TRBJ2-3	18	CASSRRTSGGGGTDTQYF
TRBV6-5	TRBJ1-2	13	CASSSGPRGGYTF
TRBV5-1	TRBJ2-6	17	CASKSWTTSSGANVLTF
TRBV19	TRBJ2-7	16	CASSSDRGSSVYEQYF
TRBV27	TRBJ2-1	16	CASSSIPTGGAGEQFF
TRBV5-4	TRBJ2-7	13	CASSGTYTNEQYF
TRBV12-3/TRBV12-4	TRBJ2-2	16	CASRTLAGANTGELFF
TRBV18	TRBJ2-1	15	CASSKNEGYYNEQFF
TRBV19	TRBJ2-7	13	CASSRGHPNEQYF
TRBV19	TRBJ1-5	15	CASRIGMGSNQPQHF
TRBV30	TRBJ1-4	13	CAWQGSSNEKLFF
TRBV6-5	TRBJ1-1	15	CASKGGEPRRTEAFF
TRBV6-5	TRBJ1-1	19	CASSERLSGGPGPGTEAFF
TRBV24-1	TRBJ2-2	14	CATSQGQSGGELFF
TRBV19	TRBJ2-7	15	CASSIFRGAGDEQYF
TRBV27	TRBJ2-7	13	CASSSRERSEQYF
TRBV29-1	TRBJ2-3	15	CSVSWMGGITDTQYF
TRBV5-1	TRBJ2-1	14	CASSLAGGRASRFF
TRBV27	TRBJ2-7	13	CASMKGNSYEQYF
TRBV5-5	TRBJ2-1	16	CASSLVAGGGMDEQFF
TRBV6-2/TRBV6-3	TRBJ2-1	14	CATQGGSSYNEQFF
TRBV30	TRBJ2-3	11	CAWLSGTAKYF
TRBV29-1	TRBJ2-1	12	CSVTTVGGEQFF
TRBV20-1	TRBJ1-2	14	CSARDSGNPSGYTF
TRBV5-6	TRBJ1-6	14	CASSPEGRGSPLHF
TRBV30	TRBJ2-3	11	CACRKADTQYF